The rows below give T cell receptor beta chains drawn from one sample of a study of blood T cells in healthy people across ages. Each CDR3 protein gets one entry after TCRdb re-called the 5' RACE reads with MiXCR. The table has 870,000 or so distinct CDR3 sequences, more than 25% seen once; the top ten hold 17%. The sample was blood. The receptor source for this set is a woman over 75 in good health. CDR3s include the opening cysteine and the closing phenylalanine or tryptophan. Each record gives: V gene, J gene, CDR3 protein.

>TRBV5-6|TRBJ1-1
CVSSLFVNTEAFF
>TRBV5-5|TRBJ2-1
CASSLGILNEQFF
>TRBV29-1|TRBJ1-5
CSAKTEGFSQHF
>TRBV6-5|TRBJ2-1
CASSSSGLNEQFF
>TRBV11-2|TRBJ2-3
CASSPDRRADTQYF
>TRBV3-1|TRBJ1-2
CASSQGEGQVSGYTF
>TRBV7-3|TRBJ2-5
CASSPGPGTSGGRETQYF
>TRBV20-1|TRBJ2-5
CSAPRSDRGMNEQYF
>TRBV12-3/TRBV12-4|TRBJ1-1
CASSSLQGTEAFF
>TRBV6-2/TRBV6-3|TRBJ1-6
CASKSELPGTLHF
>TRBV2|TRBJ1-2
CASKSQGAGYGYTF
>TRBV5-1|TRBJ2-7
CASKNQGIHEQYF
>TRBV7-9|TRBJ2-1
CASSLLYGKEQFF
>TRBV7-9|TRBJ2-7
CASSPTGEQYF
>TRBV12-3/TRBV12-4|TRBJ2-2
CASSFITGYTGELFF
>TRBV6-6|TRBJ2-3
CASSYVKTGKLTDMQYF
>TRBV5-1|TRBJ2-1
CASSRGQGTDNEQFF
>TRBV5-6|TRBJ2-3
CASSMRSGGATGTQYF
>TRBV6-5|TRBJ2-3
CASSFGSGGPRNTQYF
>TRBV11-3|TRBJ1-2
CASSFRGNNYGYTF
>TRBV7-9|TRBJ2-1
CASSPPGQGIGDEQFF
>TRBV6-6|TRBJ1-2
CASSYDPTSNYGYTF
>TRBV7-2|TRBJ2-5
CASSLAGKRETQYF
>TRBV7-2|TRBJ1-5
CASSLAGVSSNQPQHF
>TRBV4-1|TRBJ2-5
CASSQDRTSGSQETQYF
>TRBV19|TRBJ2-1
CASSSGTSRLNEQFF
>TRBV27|TRBJ2-7
CASSLSSGGAGEQYF
>TRBV19|TRBJ2-1
CASSIDLGTVYNEQFF
>TRBV18|TRBJ2-2
CASSPTIVANTGELFF
>TRBV20-1|TRBJ1-1
CSARDARTGLNTEAFF
>TRBV5-1|TRBJ2-3
CAGSLRTSGGTDTQYF
>TRBV7-9|TRBJ2-1
CASSFQAGVRNEQFF
>TRBV6-6|TRBJ1-2
CASSYSSSTDYGYTF
>TRBV9|TRBJ2-1
CASSVGDRGRSPFF
>TRBV4-1|TRBJ2-2
CASSPSGTGAGELFF
>TRBV20-1|TRBJ2-3
CSAHRGTTDTQYF
>TRBV12-3/TRBV12-4|TRBJ2-2
CASSFRVANTGELFF
>TRBV7-9|TRBJ2-3
CASSNGDTQYF
>TRBV10-3|TRBJ1-6
CAISDGVNSPLHF
>TRBV7-9|TRBJ2-1
CASSLDRENNEQFF
>TRBV12-3/TRBV12-4|TRBJ1-2
CASSRGQKYGYTF
>TRBV4-3|TRBJ1-1
CASSQGSTLTTEAFF